A selection of T cell receptor beta chains follows, all from one sample in a study of cytomegalovirus exposure and HLA in healthy donors. Profiling relied on immunoSEQ multiplex PCR, and the TCRdb table lists in-frame clones only, not all of them. This sample yields 130,000 or so clones, of which about 80% are seen a single time; approximately 1.9% belongs to the top ten. The sample consisted of PBMCs. The receptor source for this set is a woman aged 40 to 49 in good health and CMV-seronegative. Each CDR3 is given with its conserved first and last residue.

V gene,CDR3 length,J gene,CDR3 protein
TRBV10-3,15,TRBJ2-3,CAISFTSGRRDTQYF
TRBV5-1,15,TRBJ2-3,CASSSLTGDTDTQYF
TRBV25-1,13,TRBJ1-1,CASSESGQDMAFF
TRBV5-5,16,TRBJ2-1,CASSSLAVSSYNEQFF
TRBV7-3,15,TRBJ2-7,CASSLGFSGAYEQYF
TRBV5-1,15,TRBJ2-5,CASSLGGTGEETQYF
TRBV12-5,14,TRBJ2-1,CASGFPGTSGEQFF
TRBV4-2,16,TRBJ2-5,CASSQADRGSQETQYF
TRBV28,18,TRBJ2-1,CASSSRLAGLPSYNEQFF
TRBV7-9,14,TRBJ1-1,CASSYFQGNTEAFF
TRBV27,14,TRBJ1-1,CASSLTGRVNEAFF
TRBV28,16,TRBJ2-7,CASSPPSGVLYHEQYF
TRBV7-8,18,TRBJ1-1,CASSSKTIGPTANTEAFF
TRBV7-2,13,TRBJ1-3,CASSLNIGNTIYF
TRBV7-9,15,TRBJ2-7,CASSVTSGSSYEQYF
TRBV28,16,TRBJ2-7,CASSSGRRLYSYEQYF
TRBV6-1,12,TRBJ2-1,CASSEASNEQFF
TRBV10-3,12,TRBJ1-1,CAIKRENTEAFF
TRBV7-9,17,TRBJ2-6,CASSHWTSVGGANVLTF
TRBV29-1,14,TRBJ2-1,CSMGQGGLNNEQFF
TRBV7-8,15,TRBJ1-3,CASSADRTSGNTIYF
TRBV5-1,15,TRBJ2-3,CASSLGLAETDTQYF
TRBV6-5,12,TRBJ2-1,CASSYGGNEQFF
TRBV4-1,16,TRBJ2-7,CASSQKASGNLYEQYF
TRBV7-2,17,-,CASSLTTSGTGFYEQYF
TRBV7-8,14,TRBJ2-5,CASSYKTGYETQYF
TRBV7-8,16,TRBJ1-3,CASSLARRGSGNTIYF
TRBV5-4,17,TRBJ1-1,CASSPGQGLSMNTEAFF
TRBV5-1,14,TRBJ1-2,CASSEQGQDYGYTF
TRBV19,14,TRBJ1-1,CASSHRDRNTEAFF
TRBV6-6,15,TRBJ1-2,CASSGGVVSNYGYTF
TRBV28,15,TRBJ1-5,CASSLSRASNQPQHF
TRBV19,13,TRBJ1-2,CASSEVANYGYTF
TRBV5-1,16,TRBJ1-4,CASSLGQVQTNEKLFF
TRBV7-9,15,TRBJ1-2,CASSSKTGGGDGYTF
TRBV5-1,14,TRBJ1-6,CASTLDNYNSPLHF
TRBV30,13,TRBJ1-4,CAWRGTGLEKLFF
TRBV10-3,14,TRBJ2-1,CAIRGTSGRAEQFF
TRBV19,14,TRBJ1-2,CASSIFGQGMGYTF
TRBV6-5,13,TRBJ2-7,CASREQGSYEQYF
TRBV28,17,TRBJ2-2,CASSRIQGVPNTGELFF
TRBV29-1,14,TRBJ1-3,CSARQGAGGNTIYF
TRBV4-1,18,TRBJ1-4,CASSPFPTGFATNEKLFF
TRBV7-9,16,TRBJ1-4,CASSSTTMRSEEKLFF
TRBV5-8,17,TRBJ2-6,CASSLGLLLSGANGLTF
TRBV5-1,13,TRBJ1-2,CASSAQGTDGYTF